This T cell receptor beta chain emerged from a study of blood T cells in healthy people across ages. Overall study findings and caveats: Roughly linearly, TCR beta diversity per million T cells fell as age increased.

This clonotype came up a few times. Its matching antigen is unknown. V was clipped by 0 bases and J by 3 bases, with 5 bases between them. CDR1 and CDR2 (germline): SGHTA, FQGNSA. The CDR3 has 13 amino acids. A sample-barcoded 5' primer and a J-beta primer mix were used in a second PCR of roughly 6 to 11 cycles. A 12-random-nucleotide template-switch adaptor tagged each cDNA molecule. MiXCR was run by TCRdb on the 5' RACE reads, yielding one entry per CDR3 protein. The sample lists around 700,000 distinct CDR3 sequences; just under 25% were seen once. The sample also formed part of further work on T cells of mothers and their children.

The source material was blood. The rearrangement uses TRBV7-2 and TRBJ1-1; D gene ambiguous. This TCR was recovered from a boy younger than 18 in good health. CDR3 nucleotide sequence: TGTGCCAGCAGCTTAGCAATACACACTGAAGCTTTCTTT. Its protein product is CASSLAIHTEAFF.